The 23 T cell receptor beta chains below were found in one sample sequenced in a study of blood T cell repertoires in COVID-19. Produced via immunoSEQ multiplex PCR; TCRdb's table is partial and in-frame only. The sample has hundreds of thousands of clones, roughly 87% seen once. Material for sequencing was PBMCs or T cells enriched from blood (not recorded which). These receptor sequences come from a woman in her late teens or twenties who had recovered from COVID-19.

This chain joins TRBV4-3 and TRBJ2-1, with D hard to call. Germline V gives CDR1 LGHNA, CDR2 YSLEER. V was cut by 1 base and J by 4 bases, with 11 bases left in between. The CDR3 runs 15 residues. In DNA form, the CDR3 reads TGCGCCAGCAGCCAAGTTAGGTCGGAGTACAATGAGCAGTTCTTC. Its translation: CASSQVRSEYNEQFF.

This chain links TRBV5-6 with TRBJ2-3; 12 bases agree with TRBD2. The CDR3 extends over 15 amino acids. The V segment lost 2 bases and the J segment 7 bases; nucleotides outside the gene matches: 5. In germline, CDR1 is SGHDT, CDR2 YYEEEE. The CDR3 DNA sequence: TGTGCCAGCAGCTTCCCAACTAGCGGGGGGAATACGCAGTATTTT. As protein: CASSFPTSGGNTQYF. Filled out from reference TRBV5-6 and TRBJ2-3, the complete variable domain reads DAGVTQSPTHLIKTRGQQVTLRCSPKSGHDTVSWYQQALGQGPQFIFQYYEEEERQRGNFPDRFSGHQFPNYSSELNVNALLLGDSALYLCASSFPTSGGNTQYFGPGTRLTVL.

The CDR3 DNA follows: TGTGCCAGCAGCTTAAGGGGGTCGGAAAAACTGTTTTTT. It specifies CASSLRGSEKLFF. The rearrangement joins TRBV7-2 to TRBJ1-4, with D possibly matching TRBD1 (6 bases). Per germline, CDR1 SGHTA and CDR2 FQGNSA. V was trimmed by 2 bases and J by 8 bases, leaving 9 bases between them. This CDR3 has 13 amino acids.

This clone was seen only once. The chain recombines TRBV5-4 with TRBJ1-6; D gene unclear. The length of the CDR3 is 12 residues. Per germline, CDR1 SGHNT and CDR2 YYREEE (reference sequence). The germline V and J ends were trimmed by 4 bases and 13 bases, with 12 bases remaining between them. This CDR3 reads CASSGAGEPLHF. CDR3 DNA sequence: TGTGCCAGCAGCGGAGCCGGGGAGCCCCTCCACTTT.

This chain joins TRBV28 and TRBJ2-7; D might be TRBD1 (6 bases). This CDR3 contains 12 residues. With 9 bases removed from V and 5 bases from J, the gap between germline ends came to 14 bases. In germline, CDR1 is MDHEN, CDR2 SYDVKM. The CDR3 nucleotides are TGTGCCAGTAGCCGGGACAAAGACGAGCAGTACTTC. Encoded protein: CASSRDKDEQYF.

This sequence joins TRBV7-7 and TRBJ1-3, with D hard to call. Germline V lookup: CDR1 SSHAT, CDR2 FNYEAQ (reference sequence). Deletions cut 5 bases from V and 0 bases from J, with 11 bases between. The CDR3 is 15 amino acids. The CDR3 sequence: CASSQGSDSGNTIYF. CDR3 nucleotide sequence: TGTGCCAGCAGCCAAGGGAGTGACTCTGGAAACACCATATATTTT.

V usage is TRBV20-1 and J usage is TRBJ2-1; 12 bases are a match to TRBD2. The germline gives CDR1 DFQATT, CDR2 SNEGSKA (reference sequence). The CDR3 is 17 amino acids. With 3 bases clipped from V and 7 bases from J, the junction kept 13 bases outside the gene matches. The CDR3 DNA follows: TGCAGTGCTAGTTCTGGACTAGCGGGAAGATTAGGTAATGAGCAGTTCTTC. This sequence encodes CSASSGLAGRLGNEQFF.

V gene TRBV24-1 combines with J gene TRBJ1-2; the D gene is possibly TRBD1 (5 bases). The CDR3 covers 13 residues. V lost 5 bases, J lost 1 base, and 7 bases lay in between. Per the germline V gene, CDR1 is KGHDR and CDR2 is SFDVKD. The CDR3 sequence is CATSATVNYGYTF. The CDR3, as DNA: TGTGCCACCAGTGCGACAGTTAACTATGGCTACACCTTC.

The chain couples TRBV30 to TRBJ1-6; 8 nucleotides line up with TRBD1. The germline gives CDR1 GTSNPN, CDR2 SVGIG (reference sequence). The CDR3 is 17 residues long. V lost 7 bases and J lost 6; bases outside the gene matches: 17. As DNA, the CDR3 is TGTGCCTCCACCACGTCCGGACAGGGTGGGGGTAATTCACCCCTCCACTTT. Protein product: CASTTSGQGGGNSPLHF.

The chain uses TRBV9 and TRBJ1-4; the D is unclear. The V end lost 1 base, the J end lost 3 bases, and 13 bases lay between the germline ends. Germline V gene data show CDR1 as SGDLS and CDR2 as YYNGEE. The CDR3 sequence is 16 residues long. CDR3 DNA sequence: TGTGCCAGCAGCGTATCGGGAGGGAGGGCTAATGAAAAACTGTTTTTT. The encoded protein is CASSVSGGRANEKLFF.

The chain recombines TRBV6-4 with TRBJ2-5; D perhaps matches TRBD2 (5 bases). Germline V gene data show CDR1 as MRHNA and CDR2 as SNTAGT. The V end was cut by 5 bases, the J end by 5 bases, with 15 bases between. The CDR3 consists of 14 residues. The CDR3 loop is CASSKDGNSETQYF. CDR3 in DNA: TGTGCCAGCAGTAAAGACGGGAATTCCGAGACCCAGTACTTC.

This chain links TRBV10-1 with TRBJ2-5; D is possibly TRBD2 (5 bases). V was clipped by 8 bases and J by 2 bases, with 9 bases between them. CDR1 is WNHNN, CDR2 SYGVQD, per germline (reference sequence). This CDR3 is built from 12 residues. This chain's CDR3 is CASATGQETQYF. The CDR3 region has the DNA TGCGCCAGCGCCACGGGGCAAGAGACCCAGTACTTC.

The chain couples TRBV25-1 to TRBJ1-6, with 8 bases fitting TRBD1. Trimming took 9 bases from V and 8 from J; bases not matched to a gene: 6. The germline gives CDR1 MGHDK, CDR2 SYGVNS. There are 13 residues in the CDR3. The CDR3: CASDTGGDSPLHF. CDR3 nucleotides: TGTGCCAGTGATACAGGGGGGGATTCACCCCTCCACTTT.

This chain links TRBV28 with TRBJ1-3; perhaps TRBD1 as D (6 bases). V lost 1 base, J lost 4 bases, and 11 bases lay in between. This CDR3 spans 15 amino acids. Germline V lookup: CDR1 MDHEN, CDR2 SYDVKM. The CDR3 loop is CASSLLGAAGNTIYF. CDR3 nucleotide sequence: TGTGCCAGCAGTTTATTGGGGGCCGCCGGAAACACCATATATTTT.

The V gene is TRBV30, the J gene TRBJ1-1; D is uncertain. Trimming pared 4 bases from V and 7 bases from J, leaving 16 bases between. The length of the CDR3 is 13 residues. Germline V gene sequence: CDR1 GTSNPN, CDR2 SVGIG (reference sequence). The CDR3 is CAWISGRRLEAFF. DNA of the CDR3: TGTGCCTGGATATCAGGTAGACGGCTTGAAGCTTTCTTT.

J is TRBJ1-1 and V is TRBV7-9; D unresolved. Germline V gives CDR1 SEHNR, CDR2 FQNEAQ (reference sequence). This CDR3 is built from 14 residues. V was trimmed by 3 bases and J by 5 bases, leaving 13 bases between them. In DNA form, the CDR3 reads TGTGCCAGCAGCTTTTTTCCTGGAGGGACTGAAGCTTTCTTT. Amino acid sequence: CASSFFPGGTEAFF.

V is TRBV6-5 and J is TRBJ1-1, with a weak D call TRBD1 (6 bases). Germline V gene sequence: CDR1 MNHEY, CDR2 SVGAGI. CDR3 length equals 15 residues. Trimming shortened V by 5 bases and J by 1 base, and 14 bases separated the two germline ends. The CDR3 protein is CASSPLSGANTEAFF. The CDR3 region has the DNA TGTGCCAGCAGTCCCCTGTCAGGGGCGAACACTGAAGCTTTCTTT.

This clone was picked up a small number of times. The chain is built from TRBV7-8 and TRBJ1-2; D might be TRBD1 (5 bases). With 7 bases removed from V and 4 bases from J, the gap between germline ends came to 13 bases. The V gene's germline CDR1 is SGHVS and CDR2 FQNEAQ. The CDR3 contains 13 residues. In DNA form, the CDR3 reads TGTGCCAGCACCCCCGGGGGAGGCTATGGCTACACCTTC. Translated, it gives CASTPGGGYGYTF.

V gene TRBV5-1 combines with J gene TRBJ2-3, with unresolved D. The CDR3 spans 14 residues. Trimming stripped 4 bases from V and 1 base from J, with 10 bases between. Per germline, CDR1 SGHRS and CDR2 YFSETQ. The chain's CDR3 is CASSPDTGTDTQYF. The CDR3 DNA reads TGCGCCAGCAGCCCAGACACGGGCACAGATACGCAGTATTTT.

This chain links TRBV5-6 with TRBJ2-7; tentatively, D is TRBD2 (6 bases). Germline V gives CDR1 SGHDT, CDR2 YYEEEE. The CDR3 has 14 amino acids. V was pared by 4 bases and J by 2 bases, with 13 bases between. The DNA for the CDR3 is TGTGCCAGCAGCCCCGGGACTTTGGCCTACGAGCAGTACTTC. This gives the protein CASSPGTLAYEQYF.

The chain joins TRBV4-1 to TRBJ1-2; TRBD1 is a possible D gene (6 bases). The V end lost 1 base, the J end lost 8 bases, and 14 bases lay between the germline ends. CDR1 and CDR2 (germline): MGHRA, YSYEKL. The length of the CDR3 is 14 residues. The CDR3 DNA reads TGCGCCAGCAGCCAAGCAGGGGAGAGACGCGGCTACACCTTC. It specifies CASSQAGERRGYTF.

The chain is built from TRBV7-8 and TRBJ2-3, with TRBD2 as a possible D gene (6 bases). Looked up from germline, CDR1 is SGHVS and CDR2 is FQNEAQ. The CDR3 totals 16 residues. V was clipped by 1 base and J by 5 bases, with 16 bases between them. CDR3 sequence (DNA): TGTGCCAGCAGCTTAGTGATCGGTGGGGGGTTAGATACGCAGTATTTT. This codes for CASSLVIGGGLDTQYF.

The CDR3 is CASSEILAGSNEQFF. CDR3 bases: TGTGCCAGCAGTGAAATCCTAGCGGGGTCCAATGAGCAGTTCTTC. This rearrangement joins TRBV2 to TRBJ2-1, with 9 positions matching TRBD2. Trimming removed 2 bases from V and 6 bases from J; junction bases left unmatched: 5. Looked up from germline, CDR1 is SNHLY and CDR2 is FYNNEI. There are 15 residues in the CDR3.